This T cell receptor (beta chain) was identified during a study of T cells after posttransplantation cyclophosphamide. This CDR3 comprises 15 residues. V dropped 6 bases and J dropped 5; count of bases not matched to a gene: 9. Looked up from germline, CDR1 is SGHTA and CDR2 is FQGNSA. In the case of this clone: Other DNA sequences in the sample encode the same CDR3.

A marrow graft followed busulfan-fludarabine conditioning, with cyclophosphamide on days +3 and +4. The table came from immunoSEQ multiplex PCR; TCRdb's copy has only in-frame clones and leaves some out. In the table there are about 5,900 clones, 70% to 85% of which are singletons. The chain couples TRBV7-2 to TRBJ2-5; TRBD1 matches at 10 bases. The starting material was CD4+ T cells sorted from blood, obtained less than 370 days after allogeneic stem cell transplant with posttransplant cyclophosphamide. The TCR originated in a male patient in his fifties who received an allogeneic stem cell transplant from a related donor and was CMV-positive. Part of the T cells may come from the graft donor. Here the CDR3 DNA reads TGTGCCAGCAGTTCGCAGACAGGGGGCCTCGAGACCCAGTACTTC. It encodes CASSSQTGGLETQYF.